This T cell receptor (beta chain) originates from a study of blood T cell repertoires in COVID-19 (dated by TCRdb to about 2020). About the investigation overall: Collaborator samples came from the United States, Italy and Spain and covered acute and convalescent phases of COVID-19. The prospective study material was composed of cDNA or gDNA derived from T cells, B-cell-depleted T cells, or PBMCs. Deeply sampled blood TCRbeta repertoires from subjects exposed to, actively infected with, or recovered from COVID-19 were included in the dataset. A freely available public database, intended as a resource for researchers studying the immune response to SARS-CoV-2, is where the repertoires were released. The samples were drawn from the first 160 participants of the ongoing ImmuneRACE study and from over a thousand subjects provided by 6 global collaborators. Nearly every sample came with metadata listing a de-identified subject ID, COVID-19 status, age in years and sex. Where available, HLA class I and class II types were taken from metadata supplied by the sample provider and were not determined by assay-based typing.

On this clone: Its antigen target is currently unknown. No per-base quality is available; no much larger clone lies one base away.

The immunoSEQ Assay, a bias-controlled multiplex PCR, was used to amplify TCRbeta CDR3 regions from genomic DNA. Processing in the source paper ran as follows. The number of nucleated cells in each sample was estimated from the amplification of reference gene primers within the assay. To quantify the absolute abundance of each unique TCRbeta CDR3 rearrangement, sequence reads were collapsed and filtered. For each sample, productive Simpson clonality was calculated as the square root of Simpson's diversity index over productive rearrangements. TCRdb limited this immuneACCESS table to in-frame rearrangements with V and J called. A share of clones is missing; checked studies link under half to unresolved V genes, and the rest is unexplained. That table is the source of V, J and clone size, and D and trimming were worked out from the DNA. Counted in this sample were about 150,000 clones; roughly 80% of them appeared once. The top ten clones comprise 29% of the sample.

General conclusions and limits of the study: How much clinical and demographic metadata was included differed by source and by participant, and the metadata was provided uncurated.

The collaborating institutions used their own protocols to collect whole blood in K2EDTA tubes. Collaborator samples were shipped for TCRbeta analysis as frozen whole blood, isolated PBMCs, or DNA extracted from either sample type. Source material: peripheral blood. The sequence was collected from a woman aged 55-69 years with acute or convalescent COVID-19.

The CDR3 region reads CASRDSSYYGYTF. The nucleotide sequence reads as follows: TGTGCCAGTAGAGACAGTTCGTACTATGGCTACACCTTC. Recombination joined TRBV19 with TRBJ1-2; the D region possibly corresponds to TRBD1 (5 bases align). The germline V gene (reference sequence) gives CDR1 as LNHDA and CDR2 as SQIVND. There are 13 amino acids in the CDR3, from cysteine to phenylalanine inclusive. The CDR3 DNA has 39 bases and is translated from base 1. At the junction V is shortened by 6 bases and J by 3 bases, with 11 bases in between.